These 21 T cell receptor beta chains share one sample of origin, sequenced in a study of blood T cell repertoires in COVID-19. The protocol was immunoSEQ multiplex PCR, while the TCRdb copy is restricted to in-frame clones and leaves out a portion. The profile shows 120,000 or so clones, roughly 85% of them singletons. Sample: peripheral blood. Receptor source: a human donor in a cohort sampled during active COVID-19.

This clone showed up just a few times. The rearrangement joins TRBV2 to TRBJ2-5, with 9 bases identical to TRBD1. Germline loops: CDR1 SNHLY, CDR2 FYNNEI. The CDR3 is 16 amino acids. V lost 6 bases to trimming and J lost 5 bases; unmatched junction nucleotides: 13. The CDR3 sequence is CASRAGTGWHEETQYF. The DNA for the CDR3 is TGTGCCAGCAGGGCCGGGACAGGGTGGCACGAGGAGACCCAGTACTTC.

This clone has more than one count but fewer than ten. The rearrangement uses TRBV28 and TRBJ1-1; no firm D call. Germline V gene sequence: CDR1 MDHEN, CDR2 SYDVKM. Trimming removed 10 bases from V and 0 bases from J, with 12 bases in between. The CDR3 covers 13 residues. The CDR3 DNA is TGTGCCACCCGAGGTCCTTTGAACACTGAAGCTTTCTTT. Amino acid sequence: CATRGPLNTEAFF.

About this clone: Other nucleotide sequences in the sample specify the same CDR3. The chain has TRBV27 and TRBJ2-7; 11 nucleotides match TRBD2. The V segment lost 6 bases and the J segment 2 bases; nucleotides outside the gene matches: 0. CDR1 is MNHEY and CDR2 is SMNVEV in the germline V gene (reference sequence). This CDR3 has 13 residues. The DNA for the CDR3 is TGTGCCAGCAGGACTAGCGGGACCTACGAGCAGTACTTC. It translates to CASRTSGTYEQYF.

CDR3 loop: CASSKVEGPLHF. The CDR3 DNA reads as TGTGCCAGCAGCAAAGTTGAGGGACCCCTCCACTTT. This chain uses TRBV21-1 with TRBJ1-6. TRBV21-1 is a pseudogene segment. CDR3 length equals 12 residues.

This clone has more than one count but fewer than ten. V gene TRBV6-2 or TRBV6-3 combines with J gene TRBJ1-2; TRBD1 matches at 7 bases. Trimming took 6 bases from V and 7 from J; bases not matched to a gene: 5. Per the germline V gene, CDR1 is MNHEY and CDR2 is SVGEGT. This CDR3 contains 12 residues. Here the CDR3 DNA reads TGTGCCAGCAGCTTTACAGGGGCTGGCTACACCTTC. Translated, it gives CASSFTGAGYTF.

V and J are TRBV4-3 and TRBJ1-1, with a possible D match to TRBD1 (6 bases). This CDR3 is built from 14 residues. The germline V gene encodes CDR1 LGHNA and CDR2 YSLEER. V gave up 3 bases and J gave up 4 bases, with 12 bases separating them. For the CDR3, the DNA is TGCGCCAGCAGCCAGACAGGCGGGGGCACTGAAGCTTTCTTT. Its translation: CASSQTGGGTEAFF.

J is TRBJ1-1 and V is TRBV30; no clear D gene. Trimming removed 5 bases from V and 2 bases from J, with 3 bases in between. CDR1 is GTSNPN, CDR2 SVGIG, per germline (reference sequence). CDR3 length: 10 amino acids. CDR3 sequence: CAWQNTEAFF. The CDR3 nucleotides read TGTGCCTGGCAAAACACTGAAGCTTTCTTT.

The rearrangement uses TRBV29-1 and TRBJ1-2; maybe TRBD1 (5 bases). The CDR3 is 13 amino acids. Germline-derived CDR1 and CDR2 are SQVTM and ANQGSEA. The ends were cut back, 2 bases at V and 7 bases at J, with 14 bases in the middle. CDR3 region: CSVENWVGGGYTF. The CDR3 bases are TGCAGCGTTGAAAATTGGGTCGGGGGTGGCTACACCTTC.

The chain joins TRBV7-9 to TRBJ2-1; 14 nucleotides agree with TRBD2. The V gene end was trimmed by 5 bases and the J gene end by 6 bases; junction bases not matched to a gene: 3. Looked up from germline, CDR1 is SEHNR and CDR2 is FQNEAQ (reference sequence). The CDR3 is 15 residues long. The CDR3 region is CASSPGTSGGNEQFF. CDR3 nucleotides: TGTGCCAGCAGCCCTGGGACTAGCGGGGGCAATGAGCAGTTCTTC.

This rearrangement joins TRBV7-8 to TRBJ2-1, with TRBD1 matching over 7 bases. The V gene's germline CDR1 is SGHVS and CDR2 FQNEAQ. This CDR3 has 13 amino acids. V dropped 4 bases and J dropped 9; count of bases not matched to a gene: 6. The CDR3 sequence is CASSSFSGGEQFF. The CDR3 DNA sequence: TGTGCCAGCAGCTCCTTTTCAGGGGGTGAGCAGTTCTTC.

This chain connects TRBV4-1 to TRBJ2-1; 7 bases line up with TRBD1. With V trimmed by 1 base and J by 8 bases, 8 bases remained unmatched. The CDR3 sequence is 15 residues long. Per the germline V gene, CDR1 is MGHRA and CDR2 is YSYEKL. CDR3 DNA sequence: TGCGCCAGCAGCCAAGGCGAAACAGGGGATCATGAGCAGTTCTTC. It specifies CASSQGETGDHEQFF.

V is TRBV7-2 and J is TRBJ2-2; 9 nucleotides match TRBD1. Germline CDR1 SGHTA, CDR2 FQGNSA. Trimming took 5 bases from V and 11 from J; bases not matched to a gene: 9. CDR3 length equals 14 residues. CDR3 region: CASSLGQGRGELFF. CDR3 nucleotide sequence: TGTGCCAGCAGCCTTGGACAGGGGAGGGGAGAGCTGTTTTTT.

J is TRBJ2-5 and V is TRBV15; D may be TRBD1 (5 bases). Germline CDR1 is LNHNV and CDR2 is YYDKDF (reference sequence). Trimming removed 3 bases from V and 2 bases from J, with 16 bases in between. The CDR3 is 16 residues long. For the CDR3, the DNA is TGTGCCACCAGCAGGTCCGGCGCTAGGGGTCAAGAGACCCAGTACTTC. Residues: CATSRSGARGQETQYF.

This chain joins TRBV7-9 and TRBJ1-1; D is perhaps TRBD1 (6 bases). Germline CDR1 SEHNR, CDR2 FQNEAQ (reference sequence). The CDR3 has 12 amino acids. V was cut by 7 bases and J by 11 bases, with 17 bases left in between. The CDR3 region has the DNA TGTGCCAGCAACCAAGACCCTCAGGGGGCTTTCTTT. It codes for CASNQDPQGAFF.

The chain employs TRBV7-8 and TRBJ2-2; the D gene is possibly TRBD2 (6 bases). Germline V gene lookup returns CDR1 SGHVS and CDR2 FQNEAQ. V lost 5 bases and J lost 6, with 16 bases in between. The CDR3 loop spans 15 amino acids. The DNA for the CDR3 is TGTGCCAGCAGCCAAGGAGGGCTCGGGGCCGGGGAGCTGTTTTTT. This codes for CASSQGGLGAGELFF.

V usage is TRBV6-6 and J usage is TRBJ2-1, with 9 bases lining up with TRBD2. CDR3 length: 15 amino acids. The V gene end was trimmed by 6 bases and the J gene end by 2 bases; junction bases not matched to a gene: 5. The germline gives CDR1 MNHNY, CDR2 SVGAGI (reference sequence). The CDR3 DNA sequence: TGTGCCAGCAGACTCCTAGCGGGGACCTACAATGAGCAGTTCTTC. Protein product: CASRLLAGTYNEQFF.

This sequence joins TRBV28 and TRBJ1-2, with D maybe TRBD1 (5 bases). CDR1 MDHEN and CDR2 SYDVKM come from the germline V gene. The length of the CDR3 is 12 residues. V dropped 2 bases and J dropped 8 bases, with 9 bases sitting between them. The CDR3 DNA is TGTGCCAGCAGTTTAGACAGACGCGGCTACACCTTC. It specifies CASSLDRRGYTF.

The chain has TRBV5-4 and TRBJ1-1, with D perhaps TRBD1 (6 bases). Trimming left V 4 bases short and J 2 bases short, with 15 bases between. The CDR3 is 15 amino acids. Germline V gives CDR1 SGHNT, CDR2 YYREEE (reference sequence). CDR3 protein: CASSPGGRTNTEAFF. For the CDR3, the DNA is TGTGCCAGCAGCCCGGGGGGCAGAACAAACACTGAAGCTTTCTTT.

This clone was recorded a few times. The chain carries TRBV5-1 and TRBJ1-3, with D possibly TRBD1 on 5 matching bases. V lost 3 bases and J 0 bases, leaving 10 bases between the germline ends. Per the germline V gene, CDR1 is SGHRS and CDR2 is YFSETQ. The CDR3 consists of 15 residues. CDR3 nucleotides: TGCGCCAGCAGCTCGGGGGGAGGCTCTGGAAACACCATATATTTT. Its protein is CASSSGGGSGNTIYF.

The CDR3 coding sequence is TGTGCCAGTGCACCGACTAGCGGAATCACAGATACGCAGTATTTT. It specifies CASAPTSGITDTQYF. This chain uses TRBV11-2 with TRBJ2-3; 9 nucleotides agree with TRBD2. The CDR3 sequence is 15 residues long. Germline CDR1 SGHAT, CDR2 FQNNGV. Trimming removed 9 bases from V and 2 bases from J; junction bases left unmatched: 9.

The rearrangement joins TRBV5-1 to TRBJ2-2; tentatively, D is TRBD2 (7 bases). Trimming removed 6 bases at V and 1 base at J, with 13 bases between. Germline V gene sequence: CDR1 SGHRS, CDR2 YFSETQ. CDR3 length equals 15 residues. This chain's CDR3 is CASNDGGLNTGELFF. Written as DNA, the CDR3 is TGCGCCAGCAACGACGGGGGGCTGAACACCGGGGAGCTGTTTTTT.